A single sample gave rise to the 29 T cell receptor beta chains below, sequenced in a study of cytomegalovirus exposure and HLA in healthy donors. The PCR made use of 60 Vbeta and 13 Jbeta primers. Generated by immunoSEQ multiplex PCR, the TCRdb table keeps only in-frame clones and is missing some. The sample lists about 120,000 clones, 80% occurring once. The sequenced sample consisted of PBMCs. Source of these receptors: a man aged 25 to 40 in good health and CMV-seronegative.

The J gene is TRBJ2-1, the V gene TRBV9; 7 bases are shared with TRBD2. This CDR3 contains 15 residues. Germline-derived CDR1 and CDR2 are SGDLS and YYNGEE. Unmatched junction bases numbered 15, after V lost 5 bases and J lost 10 bases. The CDR3 protein is CASREPVREDVEQFF. CDR3 in DNA: TGTGCCAGCAGGGAGCCGGTCCGGGAGGATGTCGAGCAGTTCTTC.

The chain uses TRBV6-4 and TRBJ1-2; TRBD1 matches 7 bases. The length of the CDR3 is 14 residues. V was clipped by 4 bases and J by 4 bases; unmatched bases: 6. Germline V gives CDR1 MRHNA, CDR2 SNTAGT. The CDR3 reads CASSVEAGGYGYTF. CDR3 DNA sequence: TGTGCCAGCAGTGTAGAGGCAGGGGGCTATGGCTACACCTTC.

The chain uses TRBV2 and TRBJ2-3, with D maybe TRBD1 (6 bases). The CDR3 length is 15 residues. V shed 9 bases and J shed 1 base, with 17 bases lying between them. The germline gives CDR1 SNHLY, CDR2 FYNNEI. This CDR3 is CASKAQGLGTDTQYF. CDR3 nucleotide sequence: TGTGCCAGTAAGGCTCAGGGGTTAGGCACAGATACGCAGTATTTT.

The V call is TRBV7-9, the J call TRBJ2-2, with 9 bases identical to TRBD1. The J segment lost 5 bases and the V segment lost 11 bases, leaving 12 bases of the junction unmatched. The V gene's germline CDR1 is SEHNR and CDR2 FQNEAQ (reference sequence). There are 15 residues in the CDR3. CDR3 sequence: CAGLPWDRATGELFF. CDR3 nucleotides: TGTGCCGGCCTACCTTGGGACAGGGCAACCGGGGAGCTGTTTTTT.

The rearrangement joins TRBV27 to TRBJ2-7; TRBD2 might be the D (7 bases). The CDR3 contains 15 residues. The ends were cut back, 5 bases at V and 2 bases at J, with 16 bases in the middle. CDR1 is MNHEY, CDR2 SMNVEV, per germline (reference sequence). The CDR3 DNA is TGTGCCAGCAGTGATCGAGGGGGGGCCGCCTACGAGCAGTACTTC. Protein sequence: CASSDRGGAAYEQYF.

V usage is TRBV4-3 and J usage is TRBJ2-5; D call uncertain. Germline V gene sequence: CDR1 LGHNA, CDR2 YSLEER. This CDR3 region has 14 residues. V was cut by 1 base and J by 1 base, with 7 bases left in between. The CDR3 protein is CASSQGGSQETQYF. The CDR3 DNA follows: TGCGCCAGCAGCCAAGGAGGCAGCCAAGAGACCCAGTACTTC.

This clone was seen a handful of times. CDR3: CASSIFGQGFDQPQHF. DNA of the CDR3: TGTGCCAGTAGTATATTTGGGCAGGGATTCGATCAGCCCCAGCATTTT. This chain links TRBV19 with TRBJ1-5; maybe TRBD1 (5 bases). Germline CDR1 reads LNHDA; CDR2 reads SQIVND (reference sequence). Between the trimmed V and J ends, which lost 2 bases and 5 bases, there was a span of 16 bases. The CDR3 contains 16 residues.

The rearrangement uses TRBV4-2 and TRBJ2-7; 9 bases match TRBD2. The CDR3 covers 15 residues. With V trimmed by 2 bases and J by 5 bases, 7 bases remained unmatched. Germline V lookup: CDR1 LGHNA, CDR2 YNFKEQ. In nucleotides, the CDR3 is TGTGCCAGCAGCCAATTGGTAGCGGGAGTCAACGAGCAGTACTTC. This codes for CASSQLVAGVNEQYF.

This chain uses TRBV10-1 with TRBJ2-7; D is unresolved. Germline V gives CDR1 WNHNN, CDR2 SYGVQD (reference sequence). Trimming stripped 5 bases from V and 3 bases from J, with 8 bases between. The CDR3 totals 12 residues. The CDR3 bases are TGCGCCAGCAGTAAGAGTGACTACGAGCAGTACTTC. Translation gives CASSKSDYEQYF.

Comments on this clone: This specimen includes other DNA sequences encoding the same CDR3. The genes are TRBV7-6 and TRBJ2-7; 7 bases match TRBD2. The CDR3 contains 15 residues. From germline, CDR1 is SGHVS and CDR2 FNYEAQ. The ends lost 5 bases at V and 7 bases at J; junction bases unmatched: 14. Here the CDR3 reads CASSPRTSGDSEQYF. In DNA form, the CDR3 reads TGTGCCAGCAGCCCTCGGACTAGTGGGGATTCAGAGCAGTACTTC.

In this sample, this clone turned up a few times. The chain uses TRBV2 and TRBJ2-1; D possibly corresponds to TRBD1 (6 bases). Germline V lookup: CDR1 SNHLY, CDR2 FYNNEI. Deletions cut 6 bases from V and 4 bases from J, with 10 bases between. This CDR3 is built from 13 residues. The CDR3 DNA sequence: TGTGCCAGCAGCCTGGACAGATACAATGAGCAGTTCTTC. Translating it yields CASSLDRYNEQFF.

CDR3 region: CSVRLGYRATNEKLFF. In DNA form, the CDR3 reads TGCAGCGTTAGGCTTGGATACAGGGCAACTAATGAAAAACTGTTTTTT. The chain is built from TRBV29-1 and TRBJ1-4; perhaps TRBD1 as D (6 bases). Germline CDR1 and CDR2: SQVTM and ANQGSEA. V lost 5 bases and J lost 0, with 16 bases in between. CDR3 length: 16 amino acids.

As DNA, the CDR3 is TGCGCCAGCAGCCAAGCCGGGACAGGATGGGAGACCCAGTACTTC. This codes for CASSQAGTGWETQYF. The rearrangement links TRBV4-1 to TRBJ2-5; 8 positions agree with TRBD1. The CDR3 has 15 residues. The germline V gene encodes CDR1 MGHRA and CDR2 YSYEKL. The J segment lost 5 bases and the V segment lost 1 base, leaving 6 bases of the junction unmatched.

This clone appeared a few times. The V and J genes are TRBV5-1 and TRBJ2-2; the D gene is possibly TRBD2 (5 bases). V was shortened by 4 bases and J by 0 bases, with 13 bases between the two germline ends. CDR1 and CDR2 from the germline V gene are SGHRS and YFSETQ. There are 16 residues in the CDR3. As DNA, the CDR3 is TGCGCCAGCAGCCTGCGGCAGCGGTCGAACACCGGGGAGCTGTTTTTT. Amino acid sequence: CASSLRQRSNTGELFF.

The chain has TRBV19 and TRBJ1-3; no firm D call. Germline values: CDR1 LNHDA, CDR2 SQIVND (reference sequence). Trimming left V 4 bases short and J 0 bases short, with 7 bases between. The CDR3 consists of 14 residues. DNA for the CDR3: TGTGCCAGTAGTACTGAAGCCTCTGGAAACACCATATATTTT. Its translation: CASSTEASGNTIYF. The complete variable domain, with remaining parts taken from reference TRBV19 and TRBJ1-3, reads DGGITQSPKYLFRKEGQNVTLSCEQNLNHDAMYWYRQDPGQGLRLIYYSQIVNDFQKGDIAEGYSVSREKKESFPLTVTSAQKNPTAFYLCASSTEASGNTIYFGEGSWLTVV.

V usage is TRBV25-1 and J usage is TRBJ2-3; TRBD1 is a possible D gene (6 bases). This CDR3 has 14 residues. The V gene lost 4 bases and the J gene lost 4 bases, with 12 bases spanning the gap. Germline-derived CDR1 and CDR2 are MGHDK and SYGVNS. The CDR3 nucleotides read TGTGCCAGCAGTGCCTCAGGGGTCTCAGATACGCAGTATTTT. As protein: CASSASGVSDTQYF.

This chain uses TRBV19 with TRBJ1-1, with 7 positions matching TRBD1. V shed 5 bases and J 5 bases; nucleotides not matched to a gene: 11. The germline V gene has CDR1 LNHDA and CDR2 SQIVND (reference sequence). CDR3 size: 15 residues. The CDR3 DNA sequence: TGTGCCAGTAGTCATGGCGCAAGGGGGCGGACTGAAGCTTTCTTT. This translates into CASSHGARGRTEAFF.

V and J are TRBV9 and TRBJ2-7; D ambiguous. Germline V gene lookup returns CDR1 SGDLS and CDR2 YYNGEE. CDR3 length: 13 amino acids. Trimming left V 4 bases short and J 2 bases short, with 10 bases between. CDR3 DNA: TGTGCCAGCAGCTCAACAGATACCTACGAGCAGTACTTC. This sequence encodes CASSSTDTYEQYF.

This clone was seen just once. The rearrangement joins TRBV28 to TRBJ2-2; TRBD2 might be the D (7 bases). The CDR3 spans 16 residues. From germline, CDR1 is MDHEN and CDR2 SYDVKM. Trimming pared 2 bases from V and 6 bases from J, leaving 16 bases between. CDR3: CASSLKGGYPPGELFF. In DNA form, the CDR3 reads TGTGCCAGCAGTTTAAAGGGGGGGTACCCACCCGGGGAGCTGTTTTTT. Combining the CDR3 with reference TRBV28 and TRBJ2-2 gives the whole variable domain DVKVTQSSRYLVKRTGEKVFLECVQDMDHENMFWYRQDPGLGLRLIYFSYDVKMKEKGDIPEGYSVSREKKERFSLILESASTNQTSMYLCASSLKGGYPPGELFFGEGSRLTVL.

The chain has TRBV19 and TRBJ2-2, with 9 bases identical to TRBD1. Germline values: CDR1 LNHDA, CDR2 SQIVND (reference sequence). V was pared by 3 bases and J by 8 bases, with 10 bases of the junction left unmatched. CDR3 length: 16 amino acids. The CDR3 spells CASSMMGQGLQGELFF. The CDR3 nucleotides are TGTGCCAGTAGTATGATGGGACAGGGTCTCCAGGGGGAGCTGTTTTTT.

A note on this clone: The sample has other DNA sequences that encode this CDR3 too. V is TRBV5-1 and J is TRBJ1-4; 7 bases are shared with TRBD1. V lost 0 bases, J lost 5 bases, and 7 bases stayed unmatched. Germline CDR1 and CDR2: SGHRS and YFSETQ. There are 16 residues in the CDR3. CDR3 residues: CASSLGGDRLNEKLFF. The DNA of the CDR3 is TGCGCCAGCAGCTTGGGGGGGGACAGACTAAATGAAAAACTGTTTTTT.

The J gene is TRBJ2-2, the V gene TRBV19, with 7 bases identical to TRBD1. This CDR3 comprises 17 residues. CDR1 is LNHDA, CDR2 SQIVND, per germline (reference sequence). V lost 2 bases to trimming and J lost 2 bases; unmatched junction nucleotides: 8. Here the CDR3 reads CASSILGDSFNTGELFF. The DNA for the CDR3 is TGTGCCAGTAGTATATTAGGGGACAGCTTTAACACCGGGGAGCTGTTTTTT.

The chain couples TRBV6-5 to TRBJ2-1; maybe TRBD1 (6 bases). Trimming cost V 2 bases and J 6 bases, with 11 bases left between them. CDR1 and CDR2 from the germline V gene are MNHEY and SVGAGI. The CDR3 length is 14 residues. The CDR3 is CASSYLDRFNEQFF. Here the CDR3 DNA reads TGTGCCAGCAGTTACCTCGACAGGTTCAATGAGCAGTTCTTC.

This chain joins TRBV27 and TRBJ2-1, with D possibly matching TRBD1 (5 bases). The V end was cut by 5 bases, the J end by 14 bases, with 25 bases between. The CDR3 totals 15 residues. Per germline, CDR1 MNHEY and CDR2 SMNVEV (reference sequence). The CDR3 nucleotides are TGTGCCAGCAGTAAACCCTACGATTCGACAGCCAGGGAGTTCTTC. It encodes CASSKPYDSTAREFF.

The J gene is TRBJ1-1, the V gene TRBV18, with D hard to call. The CDR3 spans 14 residues. V lost 2 bases and J 1 base, leaving 8 bases between the germline ends. Germline V lookup: CDR1 KGHSH, CDR2 LQKENI. CDR3 coding DNA: TGTGCCAGCTCACCAATGGCCCCGAACACTGAAGCTTTCTTT. It translates to CASSPMAPNTEAFF. Filled out from reference TRBV18 and TRBJ1-1, the complete variable domain reads NAGVMQNPRHLVRRRGQEARLRCSPMKGHSHVYWYRQLPEEGLKFMVYLQKENIIDESGMPKERFSAEFPKEGPSILRIQQVVRGDSAAYFCASSPMAPNTEAFFGQGTRLTVV.

The chain has TRBV19 and TRBJ2-3; D may be TRBD1 (6 bases). The CDR3 is made up of 15 amino acids. V shed 2 bases and J shed 4 bases, with 13 bases lying between them. Germline CDR1 and CDR2: LNHDA and SQIVND (reference sequence). This CDR3 is CASSIQQGVADTQYF. In DNA, the CDR3 is TGTGCCAGTAGTATACAACAGGGTGTAGCAGATACGCAGTATTTT.

This sequence joins TRBV10-1 and TRBJ2-1, with 9 bases aligning to TRBD2. The CDR3 has 14 residues. V trimming: 0 bases; J trimming: 9 bases; junction bases outside the gene matches: 3. Germline values: CDR1 WNHNN, CDR2 SYGVQD (reference sequence). CDR3 in amino acids: CASSESGGRVEQFF. The CDR3 nucleotides are TGCGCCAGCAGTGAGTCGGGCGGGAGGGTTGAGCAGTTCTTC.

The chain combines TRBV9 with TRBJ2-1, with 10 nucleotides matching TRBD2. V shed 3 bases, J shed 9 bases, and the junction held 12 bases outside the gene matches. The germline V gene encodes CDR1 SGDLS and CDR2 YYNGEE. CDR3 length: 16 amino acids. DNA for the CDR3: TGTGCCAGCAGCGGAACGCTAGCGGGAGAGACGGTTGAGCAGTTCTTC. Translation: CASSGTLAGETVEQFF.

Turning to this clone: Other DNA variants within this sample encode the same CDR3. This chain connects TRBV13 to TRBJ2-1; TRBD1 matches at 9 bases. CDR1 and CDR2 (germline): PRHDT, FYEKMQ (reference sequence). The CDR3 loop spans 22 amino acids. The ends lost 2 bases at V and 0 bases at J; junction bases unmatched: 20. Here the CDR3 DNA reads TGTGCCAGCAGCTTAAAATACCGTATCCGGGACAGGGCGGTCTTCTCCTACAATGAGCAGTTCTTC. The encoded protein is CASSLKYRIRDRAVFSYNEQFF. The full variable domain, rest sourced from reference TRBV13 and TRBJ2-1, is AAGVIQSPRHLIKEKRETATLKCYPIPRHDTVYWYQQGPGQDPQFLISFYEKMQSDKGSIPDRFSAQQFSDYHSELNMSSLELGDSALYFCASSLKYRIRDRAVFSYNEQFFGPGTRLTVL.